Included here is one TCR beta chain sequence, with context. The data originate from a study of CD8+ T cells in alopecia areata. Alopecia areata patients had lesional scalp punch biopsies and peripheral blood taken from them. Once RNA had been extracted, it was reverse transcribed into cDNA to act as the sequencing template. Measured with immunoSEQ multiplex PCR; TCRdb has only the in-frame clones, and not every one. The sample yields over 95,000 clones, roughly 41% seen once. There are 14 residues in the CDR3. The germline gives CDR1 MNHEY, CDR2 SMNVEV (reference sequence). The V gene lost 5 bases and the J gene lost 1 base, with 12 bases spanning the gap.

The TCR was taken from a human donor with alopecia areata. The V call is TRBV27, the J call TRBJ2-7, with a weak D call TRBD1 (6 bases). The sequencing input was CD4+ T cells sorted from blood. CDR3 protein: CASSIQGGSYEQYF. CDR3 bases: TGTGCCAGCAGTATACAGGGCGGGTCCTACGAGCAGTACTTC.